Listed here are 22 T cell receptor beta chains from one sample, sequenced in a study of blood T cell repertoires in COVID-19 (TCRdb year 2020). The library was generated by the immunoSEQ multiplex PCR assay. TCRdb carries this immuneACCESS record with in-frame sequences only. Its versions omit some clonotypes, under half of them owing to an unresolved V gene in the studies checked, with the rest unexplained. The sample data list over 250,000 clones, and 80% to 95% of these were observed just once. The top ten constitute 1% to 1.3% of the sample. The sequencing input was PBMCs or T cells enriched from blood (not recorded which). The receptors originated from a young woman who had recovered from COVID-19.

CDR3 sequence reads: CASSPTQGARVKSYNEQFF. DNA for the CDR3: TGTGCCAGCTCACCGACGCAGGGGGCGCGGGTGAAGTCCTACAATGAGCAGTTCTTC. The chain links TRBV18 to TRBJ2-1; 8 bases are shared with TRBD1. J gave up 1 base and V 3 bases, and 14 bases lay outside the gene matches. The CDR3 contains 19 residues. CDR1 KGHSH and CDR2 LQKENI come from the germline V gene.

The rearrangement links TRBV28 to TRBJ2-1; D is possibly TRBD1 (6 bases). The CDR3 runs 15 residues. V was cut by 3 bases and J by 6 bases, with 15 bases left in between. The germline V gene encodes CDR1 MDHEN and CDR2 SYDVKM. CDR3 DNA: TGTGCCAGCAGTTTGGACAGCCGTTGGGTCAATGAGCAGTTCTTC. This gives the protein CASSLDSRWVNEQFF.

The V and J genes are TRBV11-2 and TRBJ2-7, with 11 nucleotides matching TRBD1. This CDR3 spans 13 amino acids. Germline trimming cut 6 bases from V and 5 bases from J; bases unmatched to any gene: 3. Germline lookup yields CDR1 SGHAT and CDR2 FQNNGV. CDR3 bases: TGTGCCAGCAGAGGACAGGGGGCCAACGAGCAGTACTTC. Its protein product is CASRGQGANEQYF.

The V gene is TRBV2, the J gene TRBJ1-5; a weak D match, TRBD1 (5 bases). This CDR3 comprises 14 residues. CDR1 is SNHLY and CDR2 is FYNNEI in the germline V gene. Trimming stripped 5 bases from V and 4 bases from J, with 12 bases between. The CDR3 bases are TGTGCCAGCAGTTCCCAGGGTGGGAATCAGCCCCAGCATTTT. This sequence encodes CASSSQGGNQPQHF.

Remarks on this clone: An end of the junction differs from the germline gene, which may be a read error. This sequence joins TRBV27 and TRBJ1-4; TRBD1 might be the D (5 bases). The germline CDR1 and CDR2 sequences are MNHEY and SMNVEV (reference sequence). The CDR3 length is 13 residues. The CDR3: CASKVGTTEKLFF. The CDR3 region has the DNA TGTGCCAGTAAGGTTGGGACTACTGAAAAACTGTTTTTT. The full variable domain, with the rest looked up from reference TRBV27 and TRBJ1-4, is EAQVTQNPRYLITVTGKKLTVTCSQNMNHEYMSWYRQDPGLGLRQIYYSMNVEVTDKGDVPEGYKVSRKEKRNFPLILESPSPNQTSLYFCASKVGTTEKLFFGSGTQLSVL.

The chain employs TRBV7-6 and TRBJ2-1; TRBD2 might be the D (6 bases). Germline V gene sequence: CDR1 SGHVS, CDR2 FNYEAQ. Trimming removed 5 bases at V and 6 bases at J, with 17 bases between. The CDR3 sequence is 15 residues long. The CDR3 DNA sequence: TGTGCCAGCAGCCCGGAGCGGAGGGCATTCAATGAGCAGTTCTTC. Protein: CASSPERRAFNEQFF.

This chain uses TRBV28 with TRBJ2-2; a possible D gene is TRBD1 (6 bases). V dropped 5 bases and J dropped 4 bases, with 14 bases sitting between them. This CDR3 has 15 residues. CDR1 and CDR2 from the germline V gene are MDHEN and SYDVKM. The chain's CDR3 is CASSPLGHPTGELFF. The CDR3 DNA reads TGTGCCAGCAGTCCCCTGGGACACCCCACCGGGGAGCTGTTTTTT.

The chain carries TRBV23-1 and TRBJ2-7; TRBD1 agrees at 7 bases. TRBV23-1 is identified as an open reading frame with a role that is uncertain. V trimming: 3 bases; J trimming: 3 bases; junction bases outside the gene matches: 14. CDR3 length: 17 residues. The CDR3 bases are TGCGCCAGCAGTCATTTTCAGGGACAGAGGTTCTACTACGAGCAGTACTTC. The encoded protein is CASSHFQGQRFYYEQYF.

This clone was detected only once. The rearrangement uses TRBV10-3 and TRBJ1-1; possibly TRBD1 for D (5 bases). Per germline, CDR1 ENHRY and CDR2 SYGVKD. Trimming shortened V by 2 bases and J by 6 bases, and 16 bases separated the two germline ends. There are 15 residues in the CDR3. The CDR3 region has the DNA TGTGCCATCAGTGAGGGGGCCAGGGCAAACGCTGAAGCTTTCTTT. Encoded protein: CAISEGARANAEAFF.

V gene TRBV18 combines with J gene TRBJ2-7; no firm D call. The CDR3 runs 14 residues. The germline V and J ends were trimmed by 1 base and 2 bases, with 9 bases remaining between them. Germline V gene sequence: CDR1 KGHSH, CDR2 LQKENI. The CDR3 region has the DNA TGTGCCAGCTCACCACAGCGCACCCCCTACGAGCAGTACTTC. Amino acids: CASSPQRTPYEQYF.

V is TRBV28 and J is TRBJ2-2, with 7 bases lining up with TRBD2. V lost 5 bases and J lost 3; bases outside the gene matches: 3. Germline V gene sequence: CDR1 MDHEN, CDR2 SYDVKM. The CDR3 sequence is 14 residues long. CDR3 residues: CASSPGRDTGELFF. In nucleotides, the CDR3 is TGTGCCAGCAGTCCAGGGAGGGACACCGGGGAGCTGTTTTTT.

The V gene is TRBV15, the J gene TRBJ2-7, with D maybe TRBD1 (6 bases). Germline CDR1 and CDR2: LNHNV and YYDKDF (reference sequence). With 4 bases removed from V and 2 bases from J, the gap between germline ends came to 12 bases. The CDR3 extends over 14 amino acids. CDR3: CATSNNRVAYEQYF. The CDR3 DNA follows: TGTGCCACCAGCAACAACAGGGTCGCCTACGAGCAGTACTTC.

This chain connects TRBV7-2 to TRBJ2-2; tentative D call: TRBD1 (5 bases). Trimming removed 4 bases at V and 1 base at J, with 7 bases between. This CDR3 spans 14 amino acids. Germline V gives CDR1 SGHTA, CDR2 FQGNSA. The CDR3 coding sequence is TGTGCCAGCAGCTCCAGGGAGAACACCGGGGAGCTGTTTTTT. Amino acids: CASSSRENTGELFF.

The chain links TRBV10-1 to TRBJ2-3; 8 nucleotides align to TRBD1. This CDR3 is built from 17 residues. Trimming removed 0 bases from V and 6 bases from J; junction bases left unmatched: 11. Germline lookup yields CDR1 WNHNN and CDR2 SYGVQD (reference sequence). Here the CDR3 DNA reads TGCGCCAGCAGTGAGTCCCGTGCCAGGGGGCCTAGGGATACGCAGTATTTT. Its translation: CASSESRARGPRDTQYF.

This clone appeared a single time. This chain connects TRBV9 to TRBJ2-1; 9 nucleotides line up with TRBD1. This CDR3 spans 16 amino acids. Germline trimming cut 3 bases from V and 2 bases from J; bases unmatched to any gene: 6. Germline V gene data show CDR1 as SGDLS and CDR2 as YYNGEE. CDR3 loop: CASSASTGGTYNEQFF. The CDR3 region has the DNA TGTGCCAGCAGCGCCTCAACAGGGGGCACCTACAATGAGCAGTTCTTC.

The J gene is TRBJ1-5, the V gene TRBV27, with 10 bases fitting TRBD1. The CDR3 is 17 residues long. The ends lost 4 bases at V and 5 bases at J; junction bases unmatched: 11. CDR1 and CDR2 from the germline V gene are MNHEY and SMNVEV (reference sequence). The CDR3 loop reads CASSSLGQGFRHQPQHF. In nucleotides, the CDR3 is TGTGCCAGCAGTTCTTTGGGACAGGGGTTTCGGCATCAGCCCCAGCATTTT.

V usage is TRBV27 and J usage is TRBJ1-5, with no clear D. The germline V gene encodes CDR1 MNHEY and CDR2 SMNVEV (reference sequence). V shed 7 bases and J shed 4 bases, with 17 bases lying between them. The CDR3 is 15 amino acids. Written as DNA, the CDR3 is TGTGCCAGCAACGATATGCGAATTTTAAATCAGCCCCAGCATTTT. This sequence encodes CASNDMRILNQPQHF.

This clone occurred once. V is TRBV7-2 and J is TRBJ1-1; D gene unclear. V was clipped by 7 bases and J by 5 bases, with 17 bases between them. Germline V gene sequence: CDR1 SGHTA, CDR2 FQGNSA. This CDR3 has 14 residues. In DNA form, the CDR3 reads TGTGCCAGCACGACTCGTCTTTTGGATACTGAAGCTTTCTTT. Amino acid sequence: CASTTRLLDTEAFF.

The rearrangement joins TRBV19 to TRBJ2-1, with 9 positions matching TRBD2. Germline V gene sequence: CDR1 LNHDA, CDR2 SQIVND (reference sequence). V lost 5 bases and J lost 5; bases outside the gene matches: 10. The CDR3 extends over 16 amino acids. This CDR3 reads CASSSHSGSVDNEQFF. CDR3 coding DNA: TGTGCCAGTAGTTCACATAGCGGGAGCGTCGACAATGAGCAGTTCTTC.

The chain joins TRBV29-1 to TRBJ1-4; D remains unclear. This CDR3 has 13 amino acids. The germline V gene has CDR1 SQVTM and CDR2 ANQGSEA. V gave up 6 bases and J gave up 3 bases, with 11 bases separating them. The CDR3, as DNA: TGCAGCGTCGGTTTCAGGCCTAATGAAAAACTGTTTTTT. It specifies CSVGFRPNEKLFF.

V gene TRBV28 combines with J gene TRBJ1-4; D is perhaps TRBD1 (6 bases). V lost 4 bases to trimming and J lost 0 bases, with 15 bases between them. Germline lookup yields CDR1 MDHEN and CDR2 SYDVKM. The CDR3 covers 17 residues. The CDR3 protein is CASSSGVGGSTNEKLFF. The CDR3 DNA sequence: TGTGCCAGCAGTTCAGGGGTAGGCGGGTCAACTAATGAAAAACTGTTTTTT.

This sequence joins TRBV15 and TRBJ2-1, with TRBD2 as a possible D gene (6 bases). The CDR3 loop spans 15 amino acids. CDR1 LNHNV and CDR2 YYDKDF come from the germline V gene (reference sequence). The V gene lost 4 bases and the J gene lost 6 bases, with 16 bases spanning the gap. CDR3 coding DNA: TGTGCCACCAGCATAGGGGTTAGCGGTTTCAATGAGCAGTTCTTC. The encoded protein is CATSIGVSGFNEQFF. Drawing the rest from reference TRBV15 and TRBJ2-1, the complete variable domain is DAMVIQNPRYQVTQFGKPVTLSCSQTLNHNVMYWYQQKSSQAPKLLFHYYDKDFNNEADTPDNFQSRRPNTSFCFLDIRSPGLGDTAMYLCATSIGVSGFNEQFFGPGTRLTVL.